A single T cell receptor (beta chain) is shown here with its context. Its specificity is unknown. CDR3 length: 11 residues. Trimming cost V 8 bases and J 2 bases; bases outside gene matches: 0. Germline loops: CDR1 MNHEY, CDR2 SVGAGI. PCR was performed using 60 Vbeta and 13 Jbeta primers. Original processing methods: An analysis that came later counted approximately 76 million unique TCR beta chains, approximately 9.9 million shared. Clones were read by immunoSEQ multiplex PCR, and TCRdb kept only the in-frame ones, dropping some. Clone size and V and J calls were adopted from that table, with D and trimming inferred from the DNA. The sample has 140,000 or so clones; about 80% are singletons. This entry belongs to a study of cytomegalovirus exposure and HLA in healthy donors. General observations from the study: Presence/absence analyses assumed roughly uniform sequencing depth across donors, which may not hold. Among TCR beta chains of equal frequency, HLA-associated ones were more clonally expanded in a later analysis.

This sequence originates from an older woman in good health and CMV-seropositive. This rearrangement joins TRBV6-5 to TRBJ2-7, with 7 bases lining up with TRBD1. Sequencing was performed on PBMCs. CDR3 region: CASQGAYEQYF. The CDR3 nucleotides read TGTGCCAGCCAGGGGGCCTACGAGCAGTACTTC.